A single sample is the source of the 11 T cell receptor beta chains below, sequenced in a study of OX40 agonist ivuxolimab in advanced cancers. Repertoires were generated with immunoSEQ multiplex PCR, while TCRdb's copy carries only in-frame clones and drops some. The sample consists of tens of thousands of clones, about nine tenths of them appearing once. Sequenced material: CD4+ or CD8+ T cells sorted from blood, taken in a trial of the OX40 agonist ivuxolimab. Every receptor here comes from an adult with an advanced solid tumor such as melanoma, head and neck, liver or kidney cancer.

The J gene is TRBJ2-5, the V gene TRBV18; 8 bases map to TRBD1. Germline trimming cut 6 bases from V and 5 bases from J; bases unmatched to any gene: 11. This CDR3 contains 15 residues. CDR1 is KGHSH and CDR2 is LQKENI in the germline V gene. CDR3 sequence: CASSGTGLKQETQYF. The CDR3 region has the DNA TGTGCCAGCTCCGGGACAGGCCTAAAACAGGAGACCCAGTACTTC.

The rearrangement joins TRBV18 to TRBJ1-2; 7 bases match TRBD1. Per the germline V gene, CDR1 is KGHSH and CDR2 is LQKENI. The V and J ends lost 9 bases and 5 bases, in that order; junction bases with no gene match: 9. The CDR3 is 13 amino acids. CDR3 amino acids: CASKEGAQYGYTF. DNA of the CDR3: TGTGCCAGTAAAGAGGGGGCTCAATATGGCTACACCTTC.

This sequence joins TRBV5-1 and TRBJ1-2; D not certain. Germline assignment: CDR1 SGHRS and CDR2 YFSETQ. CDR3 size: 13 residues. V was pared by 0 bases and J by 7 bases, with 10 bases between. For the CDR3, the DNA is TGCGCCAGCAGCTTGGACGGGGAATTTGGCTACACCTTC. This gives the protein CASSLDGEFGYTF.

The rearrangement links TRBV2 to TRBJ1-4; 10 nucleotides align to TRBD1. Trimming took 7 bases from V and 8 from J; bases not matched to a gene: 7. Germline assignment: CDR1 SNHLY and CDR2 FYNNEI. The CDR3 is made up of 14 amino acids. The CDR3 DNA is TGTGCCAGCATACCGGGACAGGGGTACGAAAAACTGTTTTTT. It specifies CASIPGQGYEKLFF. Based on the CDR3 plus reference TRBV2 and TRBJ1-4, the full variable domain is EPEVTQTPSHQVTQMGQEVILRCVPISNHLYFYWYRQILGQKVEFLVSFYNNEISEKSEIFDDQFSVERPDGSNFTLKIRSTKLEDSAMYFCASIPGQGYEKLFFGSGTQLSVL.

The V call is TRBV29-1, the J call TRBJ2-5; D remains unclear. This CDR3 spans 12 amino acids. Looked up from germline, CDR1 is SQVTM and CDR2 is ANQGSEA. This CDR3 reads CNAMGYQETQYF. The DNA of the CDR3 is TGCAACGCCATGGGGTACCAAGAGACCCAGTACTTC.

The chain uses TRBV7-9 and TRBJ1-4; D ambiguous. Germline CDR1 reads SEHNR; CDR2 reads FQNEAQ (reference sequence). This CDR3 has 12 residues. V was trimmed by 5 bases and J by 3 bases, leaving 4 bases between them. The CDR3 DNA reads TGTGCCAGCAGCGCCCCTAATGAAAAACTGTTTTTT. Translated: CASSAPNEKLFF.

The chain is built from TRBV28 and TRBJ1-2; a weak D match, TRBD1 (5 bases). V was cut by 7 bases and J by 5 bases, with 11 bases left in between. The V gene's germline CDR1 is MDHEN and CDR2 SYDVKM. The CDR3 extends over 12 amino acids. The CDR3 here is CASTSGTYGYTF. The DNA for the CDR3 is TGTGCCAGCACGTCAGGGACGTATGGCTACACCTTC.

This clone has just one count. The gene calls are TRBV6-1 and TRBJ2-1, with 7 bases fitting TRBD2. V lost 0 bases and J lost 10; bases outside the gene matches: 6. The CDR3 spans 14 residues. CDR1 MNHNS and CDR2 SASEGT come from the germline V gene. CDR3 in amino acids: CASSEAGGAQEQFF. As DNA, the CDR3 is TGTGCCAGCAGTGAAGCGGGAGGGGCCCAAGAGCAGTTCTTC.

This chain connects TRBV14 to TRBJ2-7; D unclear. Looked up from germline, CDR1 is SGHDN and CDR2 is FVKESK. Deletions cut 1 base from V and 4 bases from J, with 14 bases between. The CDR3 spans 15 residues. CDR3 bases: TGTGCCAGCAGCCAAGTTGCGGTGCACACATACGAGCAGTACTTC. Translated: CASSQVAVHTYEQYF.

The chain recombines TRBV28 with TRBJ2-3; D is uncertain. V was trimmed by 8 bases and J by 2 bases, leaving 17 bases between them. Germline loops: CDR1 MDHEN, CDR2 SYDVKM. There are 15 residues in the CDR3. CDR3 bases: TGTGCCAGCGGGCCACAGAGGTCTGACACAGATACGCAGTATTTT. This gives the protein CASGPQRSDTDTQYF.

V usage is TRBV11-2 and J usage is TRBJ2-5, with 9 nucleotides matching TRBD1. Germline CDR1 is SGHAT and CDR2 is FQNNGV. The CDR3 has 15 residues. V gave up 3 bases and J gave up 5 bases; unmatched junction bases: 7. CDR3 DNA sequence: TGTGCCAGCAGCTTCCGACAGGGGGACGGTGAGACCCAGTACTTC. Protein sequence: CASSFRQGDGETQYF. The full variable domain, rest sourced from reference TRBV11-2 and TRBJ2-5, is EAGVAQSPRYKIIEKRQSVAFWCNPISGHATLYWYQQILGQGPKLLIQFQNNGVVDDSQLPKDRFSAERLKGVDSTLKIQPAKLEDSAVYLCASSFRQGDGETQYFGPGTRLLVL.